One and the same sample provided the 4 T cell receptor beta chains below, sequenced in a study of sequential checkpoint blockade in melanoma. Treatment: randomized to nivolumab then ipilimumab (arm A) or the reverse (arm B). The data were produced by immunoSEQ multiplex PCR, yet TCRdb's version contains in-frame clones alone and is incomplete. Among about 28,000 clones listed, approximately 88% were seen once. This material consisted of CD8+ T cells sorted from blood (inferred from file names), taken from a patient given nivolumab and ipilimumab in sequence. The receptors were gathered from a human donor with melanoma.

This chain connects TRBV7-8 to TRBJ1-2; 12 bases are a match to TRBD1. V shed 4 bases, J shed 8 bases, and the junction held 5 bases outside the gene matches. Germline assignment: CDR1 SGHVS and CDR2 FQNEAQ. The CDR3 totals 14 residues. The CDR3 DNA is TGTGCCAGCAGCTCAACCGGGACAGGGGGCGGCTACACCTTC. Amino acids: CASSSTGTGGGYTF.

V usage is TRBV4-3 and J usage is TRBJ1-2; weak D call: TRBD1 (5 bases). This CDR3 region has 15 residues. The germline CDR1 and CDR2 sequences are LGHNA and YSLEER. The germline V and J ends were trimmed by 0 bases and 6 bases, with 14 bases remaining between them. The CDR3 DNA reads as TGCGCCAGCAGCCAAGAAGGCAGGGAACGTAATGGCTACACCTTC. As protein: CASSQEGRERNGYTF.

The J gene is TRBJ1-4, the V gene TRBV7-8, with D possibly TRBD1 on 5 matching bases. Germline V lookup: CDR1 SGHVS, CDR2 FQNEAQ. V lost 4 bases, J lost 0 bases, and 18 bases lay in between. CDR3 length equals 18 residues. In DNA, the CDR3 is TGTGCCAGCAGCTACTGGGTTCCAGGGACTTCAACTAATGAAAAACTGTTTTTT. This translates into CASSYWVPGTSTNEKLFF.

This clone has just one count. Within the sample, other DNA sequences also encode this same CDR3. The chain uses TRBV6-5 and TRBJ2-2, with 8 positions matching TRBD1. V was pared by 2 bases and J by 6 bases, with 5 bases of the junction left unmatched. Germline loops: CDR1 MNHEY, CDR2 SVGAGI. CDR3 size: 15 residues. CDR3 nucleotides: TGTGCCAGCAGTTACATCGGACAGGGAGCCGGGGAGCTGTTTTTT. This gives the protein CASSYIGQGAGELFF.